These T cell receptor beta chains were read from a single sample in a study of HIV-infected patients and healthy controls. TCRdb processed the 5' RACE reads anew with MiXCR; each CDR3 protein has one entry. The sample includes around 7,400 distinct CDR3 sequences, about 9.4% of them seen just once. The sample here was blood, taken before antiretroviral therapy. The receptors were sampled from an adult with HIV infection. CDR3s include the opening cysteine and the closing phenylalanine or tryptophan. The D gene is left open where the match is weak. The size of a clone is reported for some rows only, either as once, few or many, or as a class for expanded clones.

J	size	length	V	D	DNA	CDR3
TRBJ2-7	many	15	TRBV19	NA	TGTGCCAGTAGTATGGGATGGGGGGACTCCTACGAGCAGTACTTC	CASSMGWGDSYEQYF
TRBJ1-1	medium-sized	14	TRBV20-1	NA	TGCAGTGCCTCCTCCGGACAGAGGCACACTGAAGCTTTCTTT	CSASSGQRHTEAFF
TRBJ1-5	medium-sized	15	TRBV3-1	NA	TGTGCCAGCAGCCAAGATACAGTAGTGGGTCAGCCCCAGCATTTT	CASSQDTVVGQPQHF
TRBJ1-5	NA	12	TRBV12-3/TRBV12-4	NA	TGTGCCAGCACCCTGCGGGGACAGCCCCAGCATTTT	CASTLRGQPQHF
TRBJ2-4	many	14	TRBV28	NA	TGTGCCAGCAGTTTGCACAGGGCCAAAAACATTCAGTACTTC	CASSLHRAKNIQYF
TRBJ2-2	many	15	TRBV9	TRBD2	TGTGCCAGCAGCGTAGCGGGGGGATACACCGGGGAGCTGTTTTTT	CASSVAGGYTGELFF
TRBJ1-2	many	17	TRBV14	TRBD1	TGTGCCAGCAGCCAATCTCTACCGGGACAGAAAAACTATGGCTACACCTTC	CASSQSLPGQKNYGYTF
TRBJ2-3	medium-sized	16	TRBV24-1	TRBD2	TGTGCCACCAGTGACCAGCGGGGGGCTAGCACAGATACGCAGTATTTT	CATSDQRGASTDTQYF
TRBJ2-2	many	12	TRBV7-9	NA	TGTGCCAGCAGCGGTGACGCCGGGGAGCTGTTTTTT	CASSGDAGELFF
TRBJ2-2	few	15	TRBV29-1	TRBD1	TGCAGCGTTGATGGGGACAGGGGATACACCGGGGAGCTGTTTTTT	CSVDGDRGYTGELFF
TRBJ2-2	NA	16	TRBV11-3	TRBD2	TGTGCCAGCAGCTTAACTAGCGTGGGAAACACCGGGGAGCTGTTTTTT	CASSLTSVGNTGELFF
TRBJ2-1	medium-sized	15	TRBV5-1	NA	TGCGCCAGCAGCTTGGCACGGGAACGGGTCAATGAGCAGTTCTTC	CASSLARERVNEQFF
TRBJ2-2	NA	13	TRBV7-6	NA	TGTGCCAGCAGCTTAAAACCCCGCGGGGAGCTGTTTTTT	CASSLKPRGELFF